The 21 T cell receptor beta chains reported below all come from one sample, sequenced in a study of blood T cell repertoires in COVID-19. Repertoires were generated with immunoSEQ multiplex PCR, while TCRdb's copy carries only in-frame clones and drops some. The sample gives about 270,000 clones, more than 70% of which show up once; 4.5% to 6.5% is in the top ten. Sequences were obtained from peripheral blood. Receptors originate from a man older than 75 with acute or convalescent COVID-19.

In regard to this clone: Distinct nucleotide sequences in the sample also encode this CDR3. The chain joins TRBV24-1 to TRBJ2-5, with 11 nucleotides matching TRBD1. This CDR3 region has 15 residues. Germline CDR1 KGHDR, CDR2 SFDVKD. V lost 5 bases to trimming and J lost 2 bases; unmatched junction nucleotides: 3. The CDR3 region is CATSVGTGGQETQYF. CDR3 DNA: TGTGCCACCAGTGTCGGGACAGGGGGACAAGAGACCCAGTACTTC.

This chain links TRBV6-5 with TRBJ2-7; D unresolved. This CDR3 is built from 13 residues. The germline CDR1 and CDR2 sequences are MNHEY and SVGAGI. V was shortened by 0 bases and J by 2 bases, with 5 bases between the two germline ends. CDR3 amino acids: CASSYSQTYEQYF. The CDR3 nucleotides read TGTGCCAGCAGTTACTCCCAAACCTACGAGCAGTACTTC.

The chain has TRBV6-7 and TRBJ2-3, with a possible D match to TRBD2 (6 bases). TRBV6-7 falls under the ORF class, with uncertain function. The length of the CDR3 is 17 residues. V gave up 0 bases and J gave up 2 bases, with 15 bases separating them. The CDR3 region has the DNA TGTGCCAGCAGTTACTCGGATCCCGTAGCGGTCACAGATACGCAGTATTTT. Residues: CASSYSDPVAVTDTQYF.

The DNA of the CDR3 is TGTGCCAGCAGCCCGCCCGGCGGGGAGGCCTACTATGGCTACACCTTC. This codes for CASSPPGGEAYYGYTF. The chain carries TRBV7-2 and TRBJ1-2; D is unclear. The germline gives CDR1 SGHTA, CDR2 FQGNSA. The V gene lost 5 bases and the J gene lost 3 bases, with 19 bases spanning the gap. The CDR3 extends over 16 amino acids.

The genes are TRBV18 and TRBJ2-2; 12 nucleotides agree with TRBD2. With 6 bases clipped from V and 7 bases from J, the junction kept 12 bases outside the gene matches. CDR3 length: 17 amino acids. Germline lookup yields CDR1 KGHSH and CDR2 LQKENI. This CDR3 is CASSRTTSGSLSGELFF. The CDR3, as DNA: TGTGCCAGCTCGCGGACGACTAGCGGGAGCCTTAGCGGGGAGCTGTTTTTT.

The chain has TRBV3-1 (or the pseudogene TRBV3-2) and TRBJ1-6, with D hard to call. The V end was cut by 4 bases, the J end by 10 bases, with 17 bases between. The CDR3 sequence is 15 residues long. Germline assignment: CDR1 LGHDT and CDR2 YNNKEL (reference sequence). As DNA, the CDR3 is TGTGCCAGCAGCCGATTAAACGGCGCGGGGTCACCCCTCCACTTT. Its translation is CASSRLNGAGSPLHF.

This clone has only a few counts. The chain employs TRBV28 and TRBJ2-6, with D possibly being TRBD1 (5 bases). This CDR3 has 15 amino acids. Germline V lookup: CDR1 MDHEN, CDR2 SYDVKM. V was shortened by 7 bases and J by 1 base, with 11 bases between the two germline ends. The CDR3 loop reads CASTVGASGANVLTF. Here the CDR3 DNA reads TGTGCCAGCACCGTAGGGGCTTCTGGGGCCAACGTCCTGACTTTC. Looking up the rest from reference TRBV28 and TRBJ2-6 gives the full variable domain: DVKVTQSSRYLVKRTGEKVFLECVQDMDHENMFWYRQDPGLGLRLIYFSYDVKMKEKGDIPEGYSVSREKKERFSLILESASTNQTSMYLCASTVGASGANVLTFGAGSRLTVL.

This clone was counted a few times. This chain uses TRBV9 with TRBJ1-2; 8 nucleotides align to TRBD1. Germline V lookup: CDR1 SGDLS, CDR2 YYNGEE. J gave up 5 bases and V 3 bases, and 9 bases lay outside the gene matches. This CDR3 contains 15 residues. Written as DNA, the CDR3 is TGTGCCAGCAGCGGCGGACAGGGATTAGGGTATGGCTACACCTTC. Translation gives CASSGGQGLGYGYTF.

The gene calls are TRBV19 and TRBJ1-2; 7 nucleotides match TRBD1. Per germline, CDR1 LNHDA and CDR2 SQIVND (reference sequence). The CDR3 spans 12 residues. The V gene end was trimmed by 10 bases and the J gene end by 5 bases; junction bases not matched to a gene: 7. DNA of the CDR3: TGTGCCACTAGGACAGGATGGTATGGCTACACCTTC. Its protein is CATRTGWYGYTF.

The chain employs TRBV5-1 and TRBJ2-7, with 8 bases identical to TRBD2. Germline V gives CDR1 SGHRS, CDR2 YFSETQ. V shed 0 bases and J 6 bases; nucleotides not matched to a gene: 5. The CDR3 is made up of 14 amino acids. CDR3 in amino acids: CASSLGGGQGEQYF. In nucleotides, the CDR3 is TGCGCCAGCAGCTTGGGCGGGGGGCAAGGCGAGCAGTACTTC.

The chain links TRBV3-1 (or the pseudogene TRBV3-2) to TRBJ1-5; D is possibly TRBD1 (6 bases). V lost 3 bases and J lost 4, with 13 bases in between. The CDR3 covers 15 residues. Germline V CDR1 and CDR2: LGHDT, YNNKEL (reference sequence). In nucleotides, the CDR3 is TGTGCCAGCAGCCACGGGACACACCCAAATCAGCCCCAGCATTTT. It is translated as CASSHGTHPNQPQHF.

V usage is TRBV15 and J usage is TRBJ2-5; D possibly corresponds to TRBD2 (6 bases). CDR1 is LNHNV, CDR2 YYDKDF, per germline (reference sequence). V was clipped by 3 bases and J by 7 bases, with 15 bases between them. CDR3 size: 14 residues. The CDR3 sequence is CATSSRTGGRTQYF. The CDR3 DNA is TGTGCCACCAGCAGCCGTACCGGAGGGCGGACCCAGTACTTC.

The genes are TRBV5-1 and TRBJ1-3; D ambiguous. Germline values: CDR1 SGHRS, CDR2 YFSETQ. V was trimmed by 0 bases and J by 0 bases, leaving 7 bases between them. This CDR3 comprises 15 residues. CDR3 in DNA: TGCGCCAGCAGCTTGGCGCTAAGCTCTGGAAACACCATATATTTT. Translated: CASSLALSSGNTIYF.

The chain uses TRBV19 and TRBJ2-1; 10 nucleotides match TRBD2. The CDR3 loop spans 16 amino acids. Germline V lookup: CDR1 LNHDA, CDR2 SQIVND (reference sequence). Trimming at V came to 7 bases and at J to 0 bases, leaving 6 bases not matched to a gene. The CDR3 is CASTSGSFSSYNEQFF. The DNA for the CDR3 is TGTGCCAGTACTAGCGGGAGTTTTAGCTCCTACAATGAGCAGTTCTTC.

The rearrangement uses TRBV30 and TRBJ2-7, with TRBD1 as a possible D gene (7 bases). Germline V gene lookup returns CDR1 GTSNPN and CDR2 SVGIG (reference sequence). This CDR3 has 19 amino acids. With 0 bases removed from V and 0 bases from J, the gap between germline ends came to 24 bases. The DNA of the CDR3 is TGTGCCTGGAGTGTACGGAGGGGGCAAGTGGGGGTCGCCTCCTACGAGCAGTACTTC. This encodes CAWSVRRGQVGVASYEQYF.

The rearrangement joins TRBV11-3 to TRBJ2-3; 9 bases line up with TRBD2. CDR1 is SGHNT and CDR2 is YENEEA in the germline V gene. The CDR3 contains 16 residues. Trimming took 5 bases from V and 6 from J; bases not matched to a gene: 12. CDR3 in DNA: TGTGCCAGCAGCGCCTGGACTAGCGAGACCCATGATACGCAGTATTTT. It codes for CASSAWTSETHDTQYF.

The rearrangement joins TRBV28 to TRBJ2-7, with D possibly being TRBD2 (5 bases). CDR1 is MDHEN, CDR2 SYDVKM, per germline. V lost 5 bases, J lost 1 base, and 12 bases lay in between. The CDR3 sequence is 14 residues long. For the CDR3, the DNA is TGTGCCAGCAGTGTGGGAGCGGCGTCCTACGAGCAGTACTTC. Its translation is CASSVGAASYEQYF.

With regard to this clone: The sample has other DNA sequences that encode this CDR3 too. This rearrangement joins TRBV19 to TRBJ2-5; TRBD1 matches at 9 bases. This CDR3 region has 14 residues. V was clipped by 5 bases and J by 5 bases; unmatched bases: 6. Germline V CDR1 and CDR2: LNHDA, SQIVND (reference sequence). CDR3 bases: TGTGCCAGTAGTTTACAGGGGGCGGGTGAGACCCAGTACTTC. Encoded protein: CASSLQGAGETQYF.

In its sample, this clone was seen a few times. In DNA, the CDR3 is TGTGCCAGCACCCCAAGTCAGGGGCTCTCACCCCTCCACTTT. Translation gives CASTPSQGLSPLHF. The chain recombines TRBV6-4 with TRBJ1-6; TRBD1 might be the D (6 bases). The CDR3 length is 14 residues. V gave up 7 bases and J gave up 10 bases, with 17 bases separating them. Per germline, CDR1 MRHNA and CDR2 SNTAGT.

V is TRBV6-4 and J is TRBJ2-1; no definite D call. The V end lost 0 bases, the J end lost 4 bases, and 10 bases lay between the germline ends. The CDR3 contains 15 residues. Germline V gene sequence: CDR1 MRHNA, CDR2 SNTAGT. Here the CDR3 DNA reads TGTGCCAGCAGTGACTCGAAGCCAAAATACAATGAGCAGTTCTTC. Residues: CASSDSKPKYNEQFF.

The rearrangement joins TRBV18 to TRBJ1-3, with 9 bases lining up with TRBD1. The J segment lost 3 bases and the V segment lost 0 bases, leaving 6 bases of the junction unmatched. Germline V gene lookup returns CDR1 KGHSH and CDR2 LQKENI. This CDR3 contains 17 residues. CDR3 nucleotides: TGTGCCAGCTCACCACCCGGGACAGGGAGTAGTGGAAACACCATATATTTT. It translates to CASSPPGTGSSGNTIYF.